The clone carrying this T cell receptor beta chain was observed at least ten times. As yet, its antigen is unknown. Authors of the study amplified TCR beta CDR3 regions from RNA transcripts. First-round RT-PCR with HTBI primers amplified the TCR CDR3 region. TCRdb recomputed calls from the multiplex PCR reads with MiXCR, one row per CDR3 protein. Here the sample spans about 290,000 distinct CDR3 sequences, roughly an eighth being singletons. No progression to ophthalmopathy during 18 months of follow-up defined stable disease. Exclusion followed for patients with uncontrolled infection, other autoimmune disease, pregnancy or lactation. The data stem from a study of T cells in Graves' hyperthyroidism and ophthalmopathy. Overall study findings and caveats: Clonotypes that were expanded in thyroid above 0.001 mostly appeared in blood too.

The germline CDR1 and CDR2 sequences are LNHNV and YYDKDF (reference sequence). There are 15 residues in the CDR3. V lost 1 base and J lost 0, with 7 bases in between. This clonotype was obtained from a woman between 35 and 50 years old with Graves' hyperthyroidism. This rearrangement joins TRBV15 to TRBJ2-1; D is unresolved. The sequenced material came from blood. The DNA for the CDR3 is TGTGCCACCAGCAGAGGCCACCTCTCCTACAATGAGCAGTTCTTC. It is translated as CATSRGHLSYNEQFF.